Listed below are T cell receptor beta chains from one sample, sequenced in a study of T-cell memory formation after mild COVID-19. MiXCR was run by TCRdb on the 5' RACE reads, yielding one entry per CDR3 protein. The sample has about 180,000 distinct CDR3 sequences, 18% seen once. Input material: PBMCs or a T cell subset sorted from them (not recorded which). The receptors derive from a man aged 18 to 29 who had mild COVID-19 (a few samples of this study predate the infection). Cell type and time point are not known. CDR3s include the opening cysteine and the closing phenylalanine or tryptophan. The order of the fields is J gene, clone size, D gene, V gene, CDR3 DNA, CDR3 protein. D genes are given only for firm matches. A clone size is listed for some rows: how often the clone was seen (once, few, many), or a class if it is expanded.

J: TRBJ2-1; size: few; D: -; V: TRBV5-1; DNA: TGCGCCAGCAGCTTGTCGCGGGGTAAAGGACCCTACAATGAGCAGTTCTTC; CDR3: CASSLSRGKGPYNEQFF
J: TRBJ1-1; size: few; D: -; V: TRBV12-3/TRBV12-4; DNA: TGTGCCAGCAGTCCTTTTGACAAAAACACTGAAGCTTTCTTT; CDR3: CASSPFDKNTEAFF
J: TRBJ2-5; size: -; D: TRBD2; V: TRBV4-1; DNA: TGCGCCAGCAGCCCCCTGGGACTAGCGGGGGGAGGAGAGACCCAGTACTTC; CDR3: CASSPLGLAGGGETQYF
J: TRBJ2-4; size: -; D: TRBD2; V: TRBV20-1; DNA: TGCAGTGCTAGAGTTAGCGGGGCCAAAAACATTCAGTACTTC; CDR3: CSARVSGAKNIQYF
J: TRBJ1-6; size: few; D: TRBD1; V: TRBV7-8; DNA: TGTGCCAGCAGCTTGGAGGGACAGGTGATTAATTCACCCCTCCACTTT; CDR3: CASSLEGQVINSPLHF
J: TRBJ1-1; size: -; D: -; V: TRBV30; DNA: TGTGCCTGGGGTCGGGGACATGAAGCTTTCTTT; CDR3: CAWGRGHEAFF
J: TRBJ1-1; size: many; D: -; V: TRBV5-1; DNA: TGCGCCAGCAGCTTGCTGGCCTACACTGAAGCTTTCTTT; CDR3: CASSLLAYTEAFF
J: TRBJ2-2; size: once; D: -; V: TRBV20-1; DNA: TGCAGTGCTAGAGATCGAGTTGGGCTGTTTTTT; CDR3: CSARDRVGLFF
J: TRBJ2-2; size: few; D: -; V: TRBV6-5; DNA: TGTGCCAGCAGCCTTACAGTCCCGGACACCGGGGAGCTGTTTTTT; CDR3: CASSLTVPDTGELFF
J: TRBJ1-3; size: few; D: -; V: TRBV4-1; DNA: TGCGCCAGCAGCCAAGAGGAATCGTCGCTCGGGGTGGGCGATTGCACCATATATTTT; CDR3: CASSQEESSLGVGDCTIYF
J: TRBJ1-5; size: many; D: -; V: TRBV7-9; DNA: TGTGCCAGCAGCTTATTGGGGGCTGATCAGCCCCAGCATTTT; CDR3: CASSLLGADQPQHF
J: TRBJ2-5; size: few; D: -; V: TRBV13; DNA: TGTGCCAGCAGAGAGTACAGGAAGCAAGAGACCCAGTACTTC; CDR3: CASREYRKQETQYF
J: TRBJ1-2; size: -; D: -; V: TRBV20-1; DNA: TGCAGTGCTAGAGGTAGCTATGGCTACACCTTC; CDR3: CSARGSYGYTF
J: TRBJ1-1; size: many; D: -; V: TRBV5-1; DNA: TGCGCCAGCAGCCTCGCGGCGGGTAGCACTGAAGCTTTCTTT; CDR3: CASSLAAGSTEAFF
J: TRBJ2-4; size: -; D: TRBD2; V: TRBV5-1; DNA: TGCGCCAGCAGCCAAGGGACTAGCGGGGGACCTAAGGAGTACTTC; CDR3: CASSQGTSGGPKEYF
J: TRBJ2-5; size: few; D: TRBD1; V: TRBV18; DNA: TGTGCCAGCTCACCCGGACAGGGGGTAGAAGAGACCCAGTACTTC; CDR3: CASSPGQGVEETQYF
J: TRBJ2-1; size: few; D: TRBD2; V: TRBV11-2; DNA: TGTGCCAGCAGCTTAGCGTTTAATAGCGGGGGCTCCTACAATGAGCAGTTCTTC; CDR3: CASSLAFNSGGSYNEQFF
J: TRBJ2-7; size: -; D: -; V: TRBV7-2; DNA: TGTGCCAGCAGCCCATCTTATGGGGGCGGGGAGCAGTACTTC; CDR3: CASSPSYGGGEQYF
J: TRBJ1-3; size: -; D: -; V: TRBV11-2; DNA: TGTGCCAGCAGCTTAGATTTGCGGGGAACTGGAAACACCATATATTTT; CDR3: CASSLDLRGTGNTIYF
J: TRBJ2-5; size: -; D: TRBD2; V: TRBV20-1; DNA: TGCAGTGCTCGAGGACTAGCGGGGGTGCAAGAGACCCAGTACTTC; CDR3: CSARGLAGVQETQYF
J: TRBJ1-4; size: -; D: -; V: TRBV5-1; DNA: TGCGCCAGCAGCTCCTCACGTGGTACAGGGAAAGAAAAACTGTTTTTT; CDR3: CASSSSRGTGKEKLFF
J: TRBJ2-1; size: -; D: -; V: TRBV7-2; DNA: TGTGCCAGCAGCTTAGATCTTAGTACCTACAATGAGCAGTTCTTC; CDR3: CASSLDLSTYNEQFF
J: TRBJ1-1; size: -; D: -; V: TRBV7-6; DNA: TGTGCCAGCAGCTTAATGGCCGGGGGGCAGTACACTGAAGCTTTCTTT; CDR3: CASSLMAGGQYTEAFF
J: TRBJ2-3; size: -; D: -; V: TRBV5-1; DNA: TGCGCCAGCAGCTTGGGCTCGGCAGGGTCCACAGATACGCAGTATTTT; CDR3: CASSLGSAGSTDTQYF
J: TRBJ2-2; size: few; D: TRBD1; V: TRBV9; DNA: TGTGCCAGCACCAGCGACATGGACAGGGGGAGAACCGGGGAGCTGTTTTTT; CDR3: CASTSDMDRGRTGELFF
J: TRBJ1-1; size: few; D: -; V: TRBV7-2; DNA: TGTGCCAGCAGCCTACAGGGTTTATTGAACACTGAAGCTTTCTTT; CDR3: CASSLQGLLNTEAFF